Here is one TCR beta chain with its context. The antigen remains unidentified. Clones were sequenced by immunoSEQ multiplex PCR, and TCRdb holds only the in-frame ones, with some missing. This sample carries roughly 20,000 clones, approximately 74% of them seen once, and the ten largest clones take roughly 27%. Cyclophosphamide on days +3 and +4 followed busulfan-fludarabine conditioning and a marrow graft. Trimming shortened V by 0 bases and J by 8 bases, and 7 bases separated the two germline ends. The CDR3 covers 12 residues. Looked up from germline, CDR1 is MNHEY and CDR2 is SMNVEV (reference sequence). This entry is derived from a study of T cells after posttransplantation cyclophosphamide. General study results and limits: Later blood repertoires were often dominated by clones from the donor CD8+ memory compartment. Recipient CMV seropositivity and CMV reactivation strongly tracked TRB clonality. Blood and skin or GI T cell repertoires showed limited TRB overlap.

J is TRBJ1-2 and V is TRBV27; TRBD1 might be the D (6 bases). The receptor's source is a male patient in his 30s who received an allogeneic stem cell transplant from a related donor, was CMV-positive, and had acute GVHD only. Some T cells may arise from the graft donor. The material was PBMCs, obtained after an allogeneic stem cell transplant with post-transplant cyclophosphamide. This chain's CDR3 is CASSLSGGGYTF. In DNA form, the CDR3 reads TGTGCCAGCAGTTTATCAGGGGGAGGCTACACCTTC.